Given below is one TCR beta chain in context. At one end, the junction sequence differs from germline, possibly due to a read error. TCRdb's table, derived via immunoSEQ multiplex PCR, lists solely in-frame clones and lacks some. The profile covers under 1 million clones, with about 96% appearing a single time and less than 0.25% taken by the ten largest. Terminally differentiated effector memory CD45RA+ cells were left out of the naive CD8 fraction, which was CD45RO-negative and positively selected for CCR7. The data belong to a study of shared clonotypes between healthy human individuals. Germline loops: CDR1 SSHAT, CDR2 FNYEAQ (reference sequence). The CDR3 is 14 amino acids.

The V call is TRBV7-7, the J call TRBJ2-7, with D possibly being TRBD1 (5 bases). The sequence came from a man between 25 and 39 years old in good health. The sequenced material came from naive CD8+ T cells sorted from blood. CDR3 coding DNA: TGTGCTAGCAGCTTCGCCCCAGGGCCCTACGAGCAGTACTTC. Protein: CASSFAPGPYEQYF.